What follows describes a single T cell receptor (beta chain). No antigen is known for it. This sample is drawn from a study of cytomegalovirus exposure and HLA in healthy donors. Primers: 60 Vbeta forward and 13 Jbeta reverse. Clones were sequenced by immunoSEQ multiplex PCR, and TCRdb holds only the in-frame ones, with some missing. Among about 160,000 clones listed, approximately 80% were seen once. The ends were cut back, 0 bases at V and 6 bases at J, with 23 bases in the middle. Germline-derived CDR1 and CDR2 are GTSNPN and SVGIG (reference sequence). The CDR3 has 17 amino acids. Findings and caveats of the study: Follow-up analysis later connected one missense variant in DCLRE1C with trimming of TCR beta V- and J-genes.

Sample: PBMCs. The chain uses TRBV30 and TRBJ2-5, with D perhaps TRBD2 (7 bases). The clonotype originates from a woman in her 50s in good health and CMV-seropositive. As DNA, the CDR3 is TGTGCCTGGAGTGTGAGGGGGGGGGATTGTGGTCCGAAGACCCAGTACTTC. Translating it yields CAWSVRGGDCGPKTQYF.